This T cell receptor (beta chain) was retrieved from a study of blood T cells in healthy people across ages. The study, taken as a whole, reports: Diversity was higher, and naive CD4+ cells more numerous, in long-lived donors than in aged donors. Investigators treated diversity estimates from one million T cells as underestimates.

The authors drew around 9.3 milliliters of peripheral blood from each donor. Regarding this clonotype: Its antigen is currently unknown.

V lost 2 bases and J lost 7; bases outside the gene matches: 4. Germline values: CDR1 MNHNY, CDR2 SVGAGI (reference sequence). The CDR3 extends over 14 amino acids. With a J-beta primer mix and a sample-barcoded 5' primer, a second PCR ran about 7 to 12 cycles. TCRdb re-derived calls from the 5' RACE reads in MiXCR, one entry per CDR3 protein. The sample has fewer than 2,000,000 distinct CDR3 sequences, around 36% seen once; the top ten hold 11%. The receptor comes from a woman aged 30 to 39 in good health. The chain recombines TRBV6-6 with TRBJ2-1, with 8 bases identical to TRBD2. The specimen was blood. The CDR3 is CASSYPGLGNEQFF. The CDR3, as DNA: TGTGCCAGCAGTTACCCGGGACTAGGGAATGAGCAGTTCTTC.